Given below is one T cell receptor (beta chain) in context. This specimen comes from a study of blood T cell repertoires in COVID-19. V was pared by 3 bases and J by 5 bases, with 15 bases between. CDR1 SGDLS and CDR2 YYNGEE come from the germline V gene. This CDR3 region has 15 residues. Assay: immunoSEQ multiplex PCR; the TCRdb copy retains only in-frame clones and omits some. The profile covers roughly 150,000 clones, with 85% to 90% appearing a single time and roughly 15% taken by the ten largest. The receptor's source is a woman in her thirties or forties with acute or convalescent COVID-19. What was sequenced was peripheral blood. The J gene is TRBJ2-1, the V gene TRBV9; D is possibly TRBD1 (5 bases). The CDR3 bases are TGTGCCAGCAGCGGCCGACAGATGCTCGACAATGAGCAGTTCTTC. It codes for CASSGRQMLDNEQFF.